These 11 T cell receptor beta chains were all obtained from the same sample, sequenced in a study of cytomegalovirus exposure and HLA in healthy donors. Both 60 Vbeta primers and 13 Jbeta primers went into the PCR. Method: immunoSEQ multiplex PCR; TCRdb's copy keeps in-frame clones and lacks some. The sample lists around 130,000 clones; around 86% were seen once. Sequenced sample: PBMCs. The receptors shown here come from a man aged 18 to 35 in good health and CMV-seronegative.

This chain joins TRBV9 and TRBJ1-6; perhaps TRBD1 as D (5 bases). V lost 0 bases and J lost 9, with 13 bases in between. Germline values: CDR1 SGDLS, CDR2 YYNGEE. The CDR3 extends over 15 amino acids. The CDR3 reads CASSVDPLQGSPLHF. CDR3 nucleotide sequence: TGTGCCAGCAGCGTAGACCCTCTCCAGGGTTCACCCCTCCACTTT.

Only a few counts were recorded for this clone. This chain uses TRBV5-8 with TRBJ1-4; 9 bases are shared with TRBD1. The germline gives CDR1 SGHTS, CDR2 YDEGEE. CDR3 size: 14 residues. V trimming: 4 bases; J trimming: 8 bases; junction bases outside the gene matches: 6. CDR3 bases: TGTGCCAGCAGCCTGGGACAGGGTGAAGAAAAACTGTTTTTT. Translation: CASSLGQGEEKLFF.

The rearrangement links TRBV5-4 to TRBJ2-1; tentatively, D is TRBD2 (7 bases). The germline V and J ends were trimmed by 4 bases and 2 bases, with 10 bases remaining between them. CDR3 size: 14 residues. Germline V CDR1 and CDR2: SGHNT, YYREEE (reference sequence). CDR3 coding DNA: TGTGCCAGCAGCGGGGAGGGGGCCTACAATGAGCAGTTCTTC. It yields the protein CASSGEGAYNEQFF.

The chain uses TRBV6-5 and TRBJ1-1; D might be TRBD1 (6 bases). The V end lost 0 bases, the J end lost 8 bases, and 10 bases lay between the germline ends. Germline assignment: CDR1 MNHEY and CDR2 SVGAGI. This CDR3 contains 13 residues. The CDR3 loop is CASSYSSGGEAFF. The CDR3 DNA sequence: TGTGCCAGCAGTTACTCGAGCGGGGGCGAAGCTTTCTTT.

This chain links TRBV27 with TRBJ1-2; no reliable D call. The germline V and J ends were trimmed by 3 bases and 2 bases, with 10 bases remaining between them. This CDR3 is built from 14 residues. CDR1 is MNHEY and CDR2 is SMNVEV in the germline V gene (reference sequence). The DNA for the CDR3 is TGTGCCAGCAGTTTTAGGGCGGGAAACTATGGCTACACCTTC. As protein: CASSFRAGNYGYTF.

V and J are TRBV11-3 and TRBJ2-1; 10 bases agree with TRBD2. Losses at the gene ends were 5 bases for V and 1 base for J; bases not matched to a gene: 8. The CDR3 has 17 amino acids. Germline CDR1 and CDR2: SGHNT and YENEEA. The CDR3 loop is CASSAEEGLASYNEQFF. The CDR3 DNA reads TGTGCCAGCAGCGCCGAGGAGGGACTAGCGTCCTACAATGAGCAGTTCTTC.

The table lists this clone with a count of one. This chain connects TRBV4-1 to TRBJ1-5; 7 bases are shared with TRBD1. Per the germline V gene, CDR1 is MGHRA and CDR2 is YSYEKL. Trimming removed 5 bases from V and 7 bases from J; junction bases left unmatched: 8. This CDR3 has 14 amino acids. The CDR3 protein is CASSVTNRGQPQHF. As DNA, the CDR3 is TGCGCCAGCAGCGTCACAAACAGGGGACAGCCCCAGCATTTT.

The J gene is TRBJ2-3, the V gene TRBV9; D is undetermined. Germline CDR1 SGDLS, CDR2 YYNGEE. CDR3 length equals 14 residues. The germline V and J ends were trimmed by 3 bases and 4 bases, with 12 bases remaining between them. In DNA form, the CDR3 reads TGTGCCAGCAGCGGCCGCGCCACCCCAGATACGCAGTATTTT. Amino acid sequence: CASSGRATPDTQYF. Looking up the rest from reference TRBV9 and TRBJ2-3 gives the full variable domain: DSGVTQTPKHLITATGQRVTLRCSPRSGDLSVYWYQQSLDQGLQFLIQYYNGEERAKGNILERFSAQQFPDLHSELNLSSLELGDSALYFCASSGRATPDTQYFGPGTRLTVL.

The chain joins TRBV7-7 to TRBJ2-5; maybe TRBD1 (6 bases). Deletions cut 1 base from V and 1 base from J, with 13 bases between. The CDR3 extends over 16 amino acids. Germline CDR1 reads SSHAT; CDR2 reads FNYEAQ (reference sequence). CDR3 in amino acids: CASSLGRGPGQETQYF. CDR3 bases: TGTGCCAGCAGCTTAGGCAGGGGACCTGGCCAAGAGACCCAGTACTTC.

The J gene is TRBJ1-1, the V gene TRBV30; D remains ambiguous. The CDR3 covers 13 residues. With 0 bases removed from V and 2 bases from J, the gap between germline ends came to 7 bases. Germline values: CDR1 GTSNPN, CDR2 SVGIG (reference sequence). The DNA of the CDR3 is TGTGCCTGGAGTGTTCTGCTAAACACTGAAGCTTTCTTT. Protein product: CAWSVLLNTEAFF.

This sequence joins TRBV4-3 and TRBJ1-1; a weak D match, TRBD1 (6 bases). This CDR3 is 14 amino acids long. Germline V gene sequence: CDR1 LGHNA, CDR2 YSLEER. V dropped 3 bases and J dropped 7 bases, with 15 bases sitting between them. CDR3 amino acids: CASSHARGQIEAFF. CDR3 DNA sequence: TGCGCCAGCAGCCACGCCCGAGGACAGATTGAAGCTTTCTTT.